The 14 T cell receptor beta chains in this list originate from one sample, sequenced in a study of blood T cell repertoires in COVID-19. TCRdb's copy holds only in-frame clones and misses some; the assay was immunoSEQ multiplex PCR. The repertoire holds 90,000 to 150,000 clones, with under 80% as singletons. Sequences were obtained from peripheral blood. These receptors originate from a man in his forties or fifties with acute or convalescent COVID-19.

The chain links TRBV11-2 to TRBJ1-1; no definite D call. Germline V lookup: CDR1 SGHAT, CDR2 FQNNGV. This CDR3 spans 13 amino acids. Trimming cost V 5 bases and J 7 bases, with 14 bases left between them. The CDR3 reads CASSPQVIGEAFF. CDR3 in DNA: TGTGCCAGCAGCCCTCAGGTGATCGGTGAAGCTTTCTTT. Full variable domain (missing parts from reference TRBV11-2 and TRBJ1-1): EAGVAQSPRYKIIEKRQSVAFWCNPISGHATLYWYQQILGQGPKLLIQFQNNGVVDDSQLPKDRFSAERLKGVDSTLKIQPAKLEDSAVYLCASSPQVIGEAFFGQGTRLTVV.

The rearrangement links TRBV29-1 to TRBJ1-1; D not resolved. Trimming pared 6 bases from V and 1 base from J, leaving 9 bases between. CDR1 and CDR2 from the germline V gene are SQVTM and ANQGSEA. The CDR3 length is 12 residues. The CDR3 coding sequence is TGCAGCGTCCTCCTCCCGAACACTGAAGCTTTCTTT. Translation: CSVLLPNTEAFF.

The chain carries TRBV7-9 and TRBJ2-7; 11 bases map to TRBD1. The V gene's germline CDR1 is SEHNR and CDR2 FQNEAQ (reference sequence). Germline trimming cut 4 bases from V and 6 bases from J; bases unmatched to any gene: 5. The CDR3 is made up of 14 amino acids. The DNA of the CDR3 is TGTGCCAGCAGCTCGGGACAGGGGGAGTCCGAGCAGTACTTC. It yields the protein CASSSGQGESEQYF.

The sample holds a few counts of this clone. This rearrangement joins TRBV14 to TRBJ2-1; 9 bases match TRBD2. The CDR3 has 17 amino acids. The V segment lost 1 base and the J segment 4 bases; nucleotides outside the gene matches: 8. Germline V gives CDR1 SGHDN, CDR2 FVKESK. CDR3 loop: CASSQGRRSGRYNEQFF. CDR3 DNA: TGTGCCAGCAGCCAAGGACGGCGAAGCGGGAGGTACAATGAGCAGTTCTTC. Full variable domain (outside the CDR3, taken from reference TRBV14 and TRBJ2-1): EAGVTQFPSHSVIEKGQTVTLRCDPISGHDNLYWYRRVMGKEIKFLLHFVKESKQDESGMPNNRFLAERTGGTYSTLKVQPAELEDSGVYFCASSQGRRSGRYNEQFFGPGTRLTVL.

The gene calls are TRBV4-1 and TRBJ2-1; D perhaps matches TRBD2 (6 bases). Germline assignment: CDR1 MGHRA and CDR2 YSYEKL. The CDR3 totals 18 residues. V was pared by 1 base and J by 6 bases, with 22 bases between. This chain's CDR3 is CASSQGKAGGSVINEQFF. CDR3 coding DNA: TGCGCCAGCAGCCAAGGTAAAGCGGGCGGCAGTGTTATCAATGAGCAGTTCTTC.

For this clone: Other nucleotide sequences in the sample specify the same CDR3. The V call is TRBV7-6, the J call TRBJ2-1, with 9 nucleotides matching TRBD2. Germline V gene lookup returns CDR1 SGHVS and CDR2 FNYEAQ. CDR3 size: 17 residues. Losses at the gene ends were 1 base for V and 6 bases for J; bases not matched to a gene: 10. This CDR3 is CASSLGRGGEAPNEQFF. Here the CDR3 DNA reads TGTGCCAGCAGCTTAGGGCGGGGGGGGGAGGCCCCCAATGAGCAGTTCTTC.

The rearrangement links TRBV6-5 to TRBJ2-5; TRBD1 agrees at 9 bases. This CDR3 comprises 13 residues. CDR1 is MNHEY, CDR2 SVGAGI, per germline. Losses at the gene ends were 5 bases for V and 5 bases for J; bases not matched to a gene: 3. The CDR3 DNA sequence: TGTGCCAGCAGTAACAGGGGGCCGGAGACCCAGTACTTC. This encodes CASSNRGPETQYF.

The chain combines TRBV6-5 with TRBJ1-5; D not certain. Germline loops: CDR1 MNHEY, CDR2 SVGAGI. The length of the CDR3 is 14 residues. V was pared by 4 bases and J by 3 bases, with 10 bases between. The CDR3 sequence: CASSLLGDNQPQHF. In DNA, the CDR3 is TGTGCCAGCAGTTTACTCGGGGACAATCAGCCCCAGCATTTT.

The chain employs TRBV7-8 and TRBJ2-5; 7 bases are a match to TRBD1. The ends lost 3 bases at V and 1 base at J; junction bases unmatched: 11. CDR1 is SGHVS, CDR2 FQNEAQ, per germline. CDR3 length equals 17 residues. CDR3 DNA: TGTGCCAGCAGCTTGGTTGGTCCTCGACAGGGCCAAGAGACCCAGTACTTC. This gives the protein CASSLVGPRQGQETQYF.

A note on this clone: Other DNA sequences in this sample translate to the same CDR3. The chain recombines TRBV6-5 with TRBJ1-1, with D perhaps matching TRBD1 (6 bases). Germline CDR1 reads MNHEY; CDR2 reads SVGAGI. The CDR3 extends over 12 amino acids. V lost 6 bases and J lost 4, with 9 bases in between. CDR3: CASSRGGTEAFF. Written as DNA, the CDR3 is TGTGCCAGCAGCCGAGGGGGCACTGAAGCTTTCTTT.

This sequence joins TRBV2 and TRBJ2-5, with a possible D match to TRBD2 (7 bases). With 6 bases removed from V and 4 bases from J, the gap between germline ends came to 18 bases. This CDR3 comprises 15 residues. Germline V gene sequence: CDR1 SNHLY, CDR2 FYNNEI. The CDR3 loop is CASSPAGQHGETQYF. As DNA, the CDR3 is TGTGCCAGCAGCCCAGCGGGACAACACGGAGAGACCCAGTACTTC. The complete variable domain, with remaining parts taken from reference TRBV2 and TRBJ2-5, reads EPEVTQTPSHQVTQMGQEVILRCVPISNHLYFYWYRQILGQKVEFLVSFYNNEISEKSEIFDDQFSVERPDGSNFTLKIRSTKLEDSAMYFCASSPAGQHGETQYFGPGTRLLVL.

The chain employs TRBV6-1 and TRBJ2-7; 10 bases align to TRBD1. This CDR3 is 15 amino acids long. In germline, CDR1 is MNHNS, CDR2 SASEGT. Losses at the gene ends were 4 bases for V and 7 bases for J; bases not matched to a gene: 10. The CDR3 protein is CASSGAGTGAGEQYF. Written as DNA, the CDR3 is TGTGCCAGCAGTGGAGCCGGGACAGGGGCGGGGGAGCAGTACTTC.

The genes are TRBV6-5 and TRBJ1-6; D might be TRBD1 (5 bases). V was cut by 6 bases and J by 0 bases, with 9 bases left in between. Germline CDR1 is MNHEY and CDR2 is SVGAGI. CDR3 size: 15 residues. The CDR3 DNA reads as TGTGCCAGCAGCAGCAGGGACTCCTATAATTCACCCCTCCACTTT. Its translation: CASSSRDSYNSPLHF.

The chain joins TRBV18 to TRBJ1-6, with 10 bases fitting TRBD1. The CDR3 runs 14 residues. The V gene end was trimmed by 4 bases and the J gene end by 10 bases; junction bases not matched to a gene: 4. From germline, CDR1 is KGHSH and CDR2 LQKENI. The CDR3 nucleotides read TGTGCCAGCTCACTGGGACAGGGGAAATCACCCCTCCACTTT. This codes for CASSLGQGKSPLHF.